The T cell receptor (beta chain) under discussion was sequenced for a study of control samples from healthy donors and cancer patients (dated by TCRdb to the early 2020s). The germline V gene (reference sequence) sets CDR1 to LNHDA and CDR2 to SQIVND. The trim is 3 bases for V and 1 base for J, with a gap of 10 bases between the germline ends. Spanning cysteine to phenylalanine, the CDR3 consists of 15 amino acids. The kept DNA is CDR3 alone, 45 bases in frame from the first base. The library was prepared using the immunoSEQ multiplex PCR assay. TCRdb obtained this table from immuneACCESS and retained in-frame rearrangements with V and J assigned. These tables miss some clones; where compared with another copy, unresolved V genes account for less than half of the shortfall, and the remainder is unexplained. The sample has some 120,000 clones on record, about 95% of them singletons. The ten largest clones add up to 3.6% of the sample.

Concerning this clone: This receptor's antigen is unknown. Nothing much larger sits one base from this clone, and base qualities are not available.

The sequence derives from a man aged 25-45 years in good health. The sample consisted of blood. The V and J segments used are TRBV19 and TRBJ1-5, with TRBD1 tentatively as D gene (5 bases match). CDR3 loop: CASSIWGGSNQPQHF. In nucleotide form, the sequence is TGTGCCAGTAGTATCTGGGGGGGGAGCAATCAGCCCCAGCATTTT. The variable domain in full, with residues beyond the CDR3 obtained from the reference TRBV19 and TRBJ1-5 genes, is DGGITQSPKYLFRKEGQNVTLSCEQNLNHDAMYWYRQDPGQGLRLIYYSQIVNDFQKGDIAEGYSVSREKKESFPLTVTSAQKNPTAFYLCASSIWGGSNQPQHFGDGTRLSIL.